Sequencing of this TCR beta chain was carried out in a study of T cell clonality in common variable immunodeficiency. General study points: CVID subjects shared fewer TCRbeta clones than healthy controls did. Common variable immunodeficiency TCR beta sequences reportedly had fewer deletions and N-nucleotide insertions.

This clone appeared many times. Its antigen is not identified. The read gets to within 3 residues of the CDR3 end, and the germline J gene fills in the rest. Trimming removed 7 bases at V and 3 bases at J, with 18 bases between. There are 15 residues in the CDR3. The V gene's germline CDR1 is MNHEY and CDR2 SVGEGT. Sequencing used immunoSEQ multiplex PCR; TCRdb keeps in-frame clones, though not all of them. Sampling found about 81,000 clones, none seen once. The TCR was taken from a person aged 18-69 years in good health. Sequencing used peripheral blood mononuclear cells. The genes are TRBV6-2 or TRBV6-3 and TRBJ1-2, with D possibly being TRBD1 (6 bases). The covered CDR3 bases are TGTGCCAGCAAGCCTCAGGCAGGGGAGTACTATGGC. Amino acids: CASKPQAGEYYG. In full, the CDR3 reads CASKPQAGEYYGYTF.